The 3 T cell receptor beta chains in this list originate from one sample, sequenced in a study of CD8 T cells in ankylosing spondylitis. TCRdb reprocessed the 5' RACE reads via MiXCR and lists one record per CDR3 protein. The sample includes some 29,000 distinct CDR3 sequences, 7.2% of them seen just once. Sample: blood, either unsorted or a sorted T cell fraction (not recorded which). Every receptor here comes from a male donor with ankylosing spondylitis or in good health (not recorded which).

This clonotype was found many times. This sequence joins TRBV10-3 and TRBJ2-7; no reliable D call. Germline values: CDR1 ENHRY, CDR2 SYGVKD. Deletions cut 4 bases from V and 5 bases from J, with 12 bases between. The CDR3 is made up of 13 amino acids. The CDR3 DNA reads as TGTGCCATCAGTGGCCCCGAGAGGAACGAGCAGTACTTC. It is translated as CAISGPERNEQYF.

Ten or more counts support this clonotype. The CDR3 reads CASSFRTSRSSYNEQFF. The CDR3, as DNA: TGTGCCAGCAGCTTCCGGACTAGCCGGAGCTCCTACAATGAGCAGTTCTTC. The gene calls are TRBV7-2 and TRBJ2-1, with 8 bases that match TRBD2. This CDR3 is built from 17 residues. V trimming: 3 bases; J trimming: 0 bases; junction bases outside the gene matches: 7. Per germline, CDR1 SGHTA and CDR2 FQGNSA.

This clonotype was seen ten or more times. The chain has TRBV28 and TRBJ2-7, with D uncertain. The CDR3 is 13 amino acids. Germline V gene lookup returns CDR1 MDHEN and CDR2 SYDVKM. Trimming took off 2 bases at V and 4 bases at J, with 9 bases between the two ends. Here the CDR3 reads CASSLRGVYEQYF. The CDR3 region has the DNA TGTGCCAGCAGTTTAAGAGGAGTATACGAGCAGTACTTC.